This TCR beta chain is drawn from a study of OX40 agonist ivuxolimab in advanced cancers. In the study overall: At doses from 0.01 to 10 mg/kg, patients were given intravenous ivuxolimab every 2 weeks. Previous treatment with anti-PD-1, anti-PD-L1 or anti-CTLA-4 therapy was allowed; roughly 40% had received some. Broader study findings: Doses of 0.1 to 3.0 mg/kg were accompanied by clonal expansion of CD4+ and CD8+ blood T cells by week 6. Averaging showed that CD8+ T cells had more expanded clones than CD4+ did.

As to this clone: What it recognizes is unknown.

V was clipped by 4 bases and J by 0 bases, with 10 bases between them. Germline CDR1 SGDLS, CDR2 YYNGEE. This CDR3 region has 14 residues. Sequencing used immunoSEQ multiplex PCR; TCRdb keeps in-frame clones, though not all of them. In the table there are 75,000 to 80,000 clones, about 80% of which are singletons. This chain joins TRBV9 and TRBJ1-2, with unresolved D. The sample here was CD4+ or CD8+ T cells sorted from blood, taken in a trial of the OX40 agonist ivuxolimab. This clonotype originated in an adult with an advanced solid tumor such as melanoma, head and neck, liver or kidney cancer. CDR3 in amino acids: CASSPMEANYGYTF. As DNA, the CDR3 is TGTGCCAGCAGCCCTATGGAGGCTAACTATGGCTACACCTTC. Full variable domain (outside the CDR3, taken from reference TRBV9 and TRBJ1-2): DSGVTQTPKHLITATGQRVTLRCSPRSGDLSVYWYQQSLDQGLQFLIQYYNGEERAKGNILERFSAQQFPDLHSELNLSSLELGDSALYFCASSPMEANYGYTFGSGTRLTVV.